The present T cell receptor (beta chain) was sequenced within a study of blood T cell repertoires in COVID-19 (dated by TCRdb to about 2020). Concerning the study at large: Collaborator samples came from the United States, Italy and Spain and covered acute and convalescent phases of COVID-19. The prospective study material was composed of cDNA or gDNA derived from T cells, B-cell-depleted T cells, or PBMCs. The samples were drawn from the first 160 participants of the ongoing ImmuneRACE study and from 950 to 1,500 subjects provided by 6 global collaborators. The dataset comprised deeply sampled blood TCRbeta repertoires from subjects exposed to, actively infected with, or recovered from COVID-19. The repertoires were made available in a free public database intended to serve as a resource for research on the immune response to SARS-CoV-2. Nearly every sample came with metadata listing a de-identified subject ID, COVID-19 status, age in years and sex. Where available, HLA class I and class II types were taken from metadata supplied by the sample provider and were not determined by assay-based typing. The research as a whole found: The amount of clinical and demographic metadata varied by source and participant and was provided uncurated.

The V end loses 0 bases and the J end loses 4 bases, and a stretch of 14 bases separates them. The CDR3 goes from the cysteine to the phenylalanine over 16 residues. The sequence is cut down to CDR3 DNA, 48 bases in frame from base 1. Via the germline V gene, CDR1 is SGDLS and CDR2 YYNGEE. There are a few counts of this clone. The antigen this receptor binds is unknown. Base qualities are missing; no much larger clone stands one base away. In the prospective study, participants were about 18 to 90 years old, resided in fewer than 25 geographic areas of the United States, and were enrolled through a virtual design. In the prospective study, cohorts were assigned on the basis of participant-reported clinical history obtained from a screening survey and a study questionnaire. Recovered participants in ImmuneRACE Cohort 3 were defined by two consecutive negative NP/OP PCR tests, clearance by a healthcare professional, or resolution of symptoms. Each participant in the prospective study had whole blood, serum and a nasopharyngeal or oropharyngeal swab collected by mobile phlebotomists. Prospective study participants could optionally give additional blood draws and questionnaires over a 2-month period. Before DNA extraction, prospective study blood samples were shipped either frozen or at room temperature.

TCRbeta CDR3 regions were amplified from genomic DNA by means of the immunoSEQ Assay, a bias-controlled multiplex PCR. The published analysis was carried out like this. The number of nucleated cells in each sample was estimated by amplification of reference gene primers within the assay. To quantify the absolute abundance of each unique TCRbeta CDR3 rearrangement, sequence reads were collapsed and filtered. For each sample, productive Simpson clonality was calculated as the square root of Simpson's diversity index across productive rearrangements. TCRdb holds this immuneACCESS table with in-frame rearrangements only. Some clones are missing; in checked studies, unresolved V genes explain under half, and the rest has no known cause. V and J calls and clone size are as listed in that table; D and trimming were resolved from the DNA. This sample holds about 160,000 clones; 82% were observed only once. Jointly, the top ten make up 15% to 20% of the sample.

The sample consisted of PBMCs or T cells enriched from blood (not recorded which). This chain joins TRBV9 to TRBJ2-1; perhaps TRBD2 is the D gene, with 6 bases matching. This TCR came from a man aged 55-75 years who had recovered from COVID-19. The CDR3 in this case is CASSVGGTGTYNEQFF. The bases are TGTGCCAGCAGCGTAGGCGGGACGGGAACTTACAATGAGCAGTTCTTC.